The clone carrying this TCR beta chain was observed a few times. Antigen unknown. It was RNA transcripts that yielded the amplified TCR beta CDR3 regions. TCR CDR3 regions were first amplified by RT-PCR with HTBI primers. From the multiplex PCR reads, TCRdb called clonotypes with MiXCR, one entry per CDR3 protein. The sample shows approximately 400,000 distinct CDR3 sequences, around 15% of them seen only once. The sample originates from a study of T cells in Graves' hyperthyroidism and ophthalmopathy. Overall study context: Any treatment followed the collection of peripheral blood at initial diagnosis.

Fresh peripheral blood, around 11 ml of it, supplied the PBMCs. The study's findings and limits: Ophthalmopathy stood apart from stable hyperthyroidism in a 13 V-J model.

The clonotype originates from a middle-aged man with Graves' ophthalmopathy. The sequenced material came from blood.

The CDR3 nucleotides are TGTGCCAGCAGCTCCGGGACAAACGCCTACAATGAGCAGTTCTTC. Translation gives CASSSGTNAYNEQFF. V and J are TRBV7-8 and TRBJ2-1; D may be TRBD1 (6 bases). V dropped 4 bases and J dropped 2 bases, with 12 bases sitting between them. CDR1 is SGHVS and CDR2 is FQNEAQ in the germline V gene. This CDR3 is 15 amino acids long. Full variable domain (remainder filled in from reference TRBV7-8 and TRBJ2-1): GAGVSQSPRYKVAKRGQDVALRCDPISGHVSLFWYQQALGQGPEFLTYFQNEAQLDKSGLPSDRFFAERPEGSVSTLKIQRTQQEDSAVYLCASSSGTNAYNEQFFGPGTRLTVL.